The T cell receptor (beta chain) under discussion was sequenced for a study of T cells in narcolepsy. The germline CDR1 and CDR2 sequences are SGHRS and YFSETQ. Trimming took off 6 bases at V and 5 bases at J, with 14 bases between the two ends. CDR3 length equals 13 residues. Regarding the study as a whole: Blood of same and different patients, but not healthy controls, reportedly held recurring autoreactive clonotypes. Comparing one patient's CSF and blood CD4+ clonotypes highlighted HCRT- and TRIB2-specific autoreactive clonotypes. In some patient and control memory CD4+ samples, autoreactive clones were absent.

This clone occurred once. Its target is not known. Profiling relied on immunoSEQ multiplex PCR, and the TCRdb table lists in-frame clones only, not all of them. The profile covers about 41,000 clones, with 88% appearing a single time and roughly 1.3% taken by the ten largest. Specimen: CD45RA- memory CD4+ T cells from PBMCs. The rearrangement links TRBV5-1 to TRBJ2-5; D call uncertain. This receptor was obtained from a human donor with narcolepsy. The CDR3 spells CASIPSQSETQYF. The CDR3 DNA reads TGCGCCAGCATCCCGTCTCAAAGCGAGACCCAGTACTTC.